Each of the 5 T cell receptor beta chains below was sequenced from the same sample in a study of blood T cell repertoires in COVID-19. Generated by immunoSEQ multiplex PCR, the TCRdb table keeps only in-frame clones and is missing some. The sample contains roughly 190,000 clones, around 80% of which appear only once. Input material: peripheral blood. These receptors originate from a man under 40 with active or convalescent COVID-19.

The table lists this clone with a count of one. This sequence joins TRBV30 and TRBJ2-1, with 8 positions matching TRBD2. The CDR3 sequence is 15 residues long. The germline gives CDR1 GTSNPN, CDR2 SVGIG (reference sequence). The ends lost 0 bases at V and 5 bases at J; junction bases unmatched: 6. In nucleotides, the CDR3 is TGTGCCTGGAGTGTACTTACTAGCGGAAACAATGAGCAGTTCTTC. Translation: CAWSVLTSGNNEQFF.

The chain combines TRBV7-2 with TRBJ1-1; possible D gene TRBD1, 5 bases. The CDR3 is made up of 14 amino acids. The V gene's germline CDR1 is SGHTA and CDR2 FQGNSA. The V end lost 1 base, the J end lost 6 bases, and 12 bases lay between the germline ends. In nucleotides, the CDR3 is TGTGCCAGCAGCTTAGGGTTACCAGGGTCTGAAGCTTTCTTT. Translated: CASSLGLPGSEAFF.

This clone was counted a single time. The CDR3 here is CAWSWAVNTEAFF. DNA of the CDR3: TGTGCCTGGTCTTGGGCCGTGAACACTGAAGCTTTCTTT. The chain is built from TRBV30 and TRBJ1-1; D gene ambiguous. The CDR3 extends over 13 amino acids. The germline V gene has CDR1 GTSNPN and CDR2 SVGIG (reference sequence). Trimming pared 5 bases from V and 0 bases from J, leaving 10 bases between.

This clone was detected a few times. V gene TRBV9 combines with J gene TRBJ2-6, with D unclear. The CDR3 runs to 16 residues. The V gene's germline CDR1 is SGDLS and CDR2 YYNGEE. Trimming removed 0 bases from V and 2 bases from J, with 9 bases in between. The CDR3 nucleotides read TGTGCCAGCAGCGTAGGAACTAATGCTGGGGCCAACGTCCTGACTTTC. It specifies CASSVGTNAGANVLTF.

The chain links TRBV11-2 to TRBJ2-3, with TRBD1 as a possible D gene (6 bases). CDR1 and CDR2 from the germline V gene are SGHAT and FQNNGV. The CDR3 consists of 15 residues. Trimming pared 4 bases from V and 0 bases from J, leaving 11 bases between. The CDR3 is CASSSRDTSTDTQYF. The CDR3 coding sequence is TGTGCCAGCAGCTCCCGGGACACTAGCACAGATACGCAGTATTTT. The complete variable domain, with remaining parts taken from reference TRBV11-2 and TRBJ2-3, reads EAGVAQSPRYKIIEKRQSVAFWCNPISGHATLYWYQQILGQGPKLLIQFQNNGVVDDSQLPKDRFSAERLKGVDSTLKIQPAKLEDSAVYLCASSSRDTSTDTQYFGPGTRLTVL.